The sequence of this T cell receptor beta chain was determined in a study of blood T cell repertoires in COVID-19. Study details: The analysed material was cDNA or gDNA that came from T cells, B-cell-depleted T cells, or PBMCs.

The CDR3 is made up of 16 amino acids. With 3 bases clipped from V and 3 bases from J, the junction kept 5 bases outside the gene matches. The germline V gene has CDR1 SGHDT and CDR2 YYEEEE. Authors' data handling: Amplification with reference gene primers provided the estimates of nucleated cell counts. Profiled with immunoSEQ multiplex PCR; TCRdb holds only in-frame clones, not every one. That table is the source of V, J and clone size, and D and trimming were worked out from the DNA. This table has about 62,000 clones, 86% appearing once. J is TRBJ1-4 and V is TRBV5-6, with 10 bases matching TRBD1. Source material: peripheral blood. The clonotype comes from an elderly woman with acute or convalescent COVID-19. CDR3 sequence reads: CASSYQTGGPNEKLFF. The CDR3, as DNA: TGTGCCAGCAGCTATCAGACAGGGGGCCCTAATGAAAAACTGTTTTTT.